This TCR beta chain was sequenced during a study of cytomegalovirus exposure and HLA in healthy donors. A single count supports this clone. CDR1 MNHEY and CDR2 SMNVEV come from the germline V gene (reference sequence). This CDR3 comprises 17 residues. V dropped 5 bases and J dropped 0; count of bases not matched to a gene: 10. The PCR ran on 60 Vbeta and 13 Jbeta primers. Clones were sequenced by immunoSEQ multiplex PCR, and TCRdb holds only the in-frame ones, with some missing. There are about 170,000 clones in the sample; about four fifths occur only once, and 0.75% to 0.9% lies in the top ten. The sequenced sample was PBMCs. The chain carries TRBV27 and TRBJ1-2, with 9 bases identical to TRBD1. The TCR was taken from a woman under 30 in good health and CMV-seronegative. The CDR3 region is CASSIRDRVRANYGYTF. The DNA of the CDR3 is TGTGCCAGCAGTATCCGGGACAGGGTTAGGGCTAACTATGGCTACACCTTC.